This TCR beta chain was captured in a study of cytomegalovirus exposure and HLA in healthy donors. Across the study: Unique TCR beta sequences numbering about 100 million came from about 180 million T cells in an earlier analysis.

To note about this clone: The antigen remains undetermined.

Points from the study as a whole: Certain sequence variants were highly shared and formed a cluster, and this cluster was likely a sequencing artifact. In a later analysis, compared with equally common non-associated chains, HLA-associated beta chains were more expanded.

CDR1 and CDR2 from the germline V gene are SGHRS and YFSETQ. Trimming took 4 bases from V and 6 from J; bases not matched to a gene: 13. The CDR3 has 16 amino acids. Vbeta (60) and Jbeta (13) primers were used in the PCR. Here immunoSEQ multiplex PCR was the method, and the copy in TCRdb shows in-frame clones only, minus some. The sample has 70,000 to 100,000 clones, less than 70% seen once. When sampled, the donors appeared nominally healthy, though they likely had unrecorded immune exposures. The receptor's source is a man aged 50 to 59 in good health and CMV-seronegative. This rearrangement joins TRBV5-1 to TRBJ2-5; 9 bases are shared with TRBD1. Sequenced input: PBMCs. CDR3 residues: CASSRGVGDRAKTQYF. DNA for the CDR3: TGCGCCAGCAGCAGGGGGGTGGGGGACAGGGCGAAGACCCAGTACTTC.